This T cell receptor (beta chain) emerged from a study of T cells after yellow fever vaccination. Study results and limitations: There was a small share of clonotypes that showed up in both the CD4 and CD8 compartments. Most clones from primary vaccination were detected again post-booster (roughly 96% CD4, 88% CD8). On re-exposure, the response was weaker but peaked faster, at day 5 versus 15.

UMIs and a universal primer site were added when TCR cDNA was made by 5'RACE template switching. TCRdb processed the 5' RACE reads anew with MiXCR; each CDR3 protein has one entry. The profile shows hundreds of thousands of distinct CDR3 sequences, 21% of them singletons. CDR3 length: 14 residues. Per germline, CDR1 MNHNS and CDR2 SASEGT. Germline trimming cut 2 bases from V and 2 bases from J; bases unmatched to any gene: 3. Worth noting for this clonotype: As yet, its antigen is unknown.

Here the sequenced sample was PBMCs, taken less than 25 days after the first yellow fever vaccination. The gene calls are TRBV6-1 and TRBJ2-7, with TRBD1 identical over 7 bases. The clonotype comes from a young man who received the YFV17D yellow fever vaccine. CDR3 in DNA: TGTGCCAGCAGTGAAATGACAGGGCCCTACGAGCAGTACGTC. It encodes CASSEMTGPYEQYV.